This T cell receptor (beta chain) emerged from a study of blood T cells in healthy people across ages. Approximately 9.4 milliliters was the volume of peripheral blood drawn from each donor. Total RNA, at least 5.5 micrograms per sample, came from PBMCs. For the second PCR, which ran for roughly 7 to 11 cycles, a sample-barcoded 5' primer and a J-beta primer mix were used. Unique molecular identifiers of 12 random nucleotides labeled each cDNA. TCRdb passed the 5' RACE reads through MiXCR, listing each CDR3 protein once. The sample has 1.5 million to 2 million distinct CDR3 sequences; 25% to 30% are singletons. Sequencing was done on a sample of blood. The clonotype originates from a woman under 40 in good health.

CDR3 amino acids: CASSLGTSGSSPYNEQFF. As DNA, the CDR3 is TGTGCCAGCAGTTTAGGGACTAGCGGGAGTTCTCCCTACAATGAGCAGTTCTTC. The rearrangement uses TRBV6-5 and TRBJ2-1, with TRBD2 matching 14 bases. The CDR3 is 18 amino acids. Germline CDR1 and CDR2: MNHEY and SVGAGI. Germline trimming cut 4 bases from V and 2 bases from J; bases unmatched to any gene: 7.